The source of this TCR beta chain is a study of blood T cell repertoires in COVID-19. In the study overall: Acute and convalescent COVID-19 specimens originated in the United States, Italy and Spain. T cells, B-cell-depleted T cells, or PBMCs supplied cDNA or gDNA.

Per the original data handling: Reference gene primer amplification yielded estimated nucleated cell counts. Produced via immunoSEQ multiplex PCR; TCRdb's table is partial and in-frame only. That table is the source of V, J and clone size, and D and trimming were worked out from the DNA. The sample carries nearly 90,000 clones, around nine tenths recorded once. Germline V gene lookup returns CDR1 SQVTM and CDR2 ANQGSEA. CDR3 length equals 14 residues. Trimming cost V 5 bases and J 5 bases; bases outside gene matches: 8. The receptor comes from a man older than 75 with acute or convalescent COVID-19. Input material: peripheral blood. The V gene is TRBV29-1, the J gene TRBJ2-3, with 9 bases aligning to TRBD2. This chain's CDR3 is CSVRPGLAGDTQYF. The CDR3 DNA reads TGCAGCGTTAGGCCGGGACTAGCTGGAGATACGCAGTATTTT.